Reported below is one T cell receptor beta chain. The data were obtained in a study of graft-versus-host responses after intestinal transplantation. Graft tissue processing released intraepithelial and lamina propria lymphocytes. Trimming took 2 bases from V and 0 from J, leaving 12 bases between them. In germline, CDR1 is ENHRY, CDR2 SYGVKD. The CDR3 has 16 residues. Libraries were prepared by immunoSEQ multiplex PCR; TCRdb keeps only in-frame clonotypes and omits some of them. The sample records roughly 17,000 clones, 82% being singletons. This sequence joins TRBV10-3 and TRBJ2-3; D is perhaps TRBD2 (5 bases). This sequence originates from a human patient who received an intestinal transplant, so some T cells may come from the graft donor. Sequenced here: ileum tissue, sampled 17 days after transplant. This chain's CDR3 is CAISEVMRTSTDTQYF. The CDR3 bases are TGTGCCATCAGTGAGGTGATGCGGACTAGCACAGATACGCAGTATTTT.